These 30 T cell receptor beta chains came from one sample sequenced in a study of shared clonotypes between healthy human individuals. Method: immunoSEQ multiplex PCR; TCRdb's copy keeps in-frame clones and lacks some. The sample contains approximately 500,000 clones, about 95% of which appear only once. Sequences were obtained from naive CD4+ T cells sorted from blood. Noted subset: CD45RA+ positively selected. The receptors shown here come from a woman in her 30s in good health.

CDR3 in amino acids: CSVGGAGELFF. CDR3 nucleotide sequence: TGCAGCGTTGGGGGGGCCGGGGAGCTGTTTTTT. The J gene is TRBJ2-2, the V gene TRBV29-1, with a tentative D call TRBD2 (6 bases). CDR3 size: 11 residues. The germline V gene has CDR1 SQVTM and CDR2 ANQGSEA. The V gene lost 4 bases and the J gene lost 6 bases, with 6 bases spanning the gap.

The chain couples TRBV27 to TRBJ2-5; 7 bases fit TRBD2. Germline CDR1 reads MNHEY; CDR2 reads SMNVEV (reference sequence). The CDR3 runs 15 residues. The J segment lost 2 bases and the V segment lost 7 bases, leaving 10 bases of the junction unmatched. Here the CDR3 reads CASKAGLAEQETQYF. DNA for the CDR3: TGTGCCAGCAAGGCTGGGCTAGCGGAACAAGAGACCCAGTACTTC.

This chain connects TRBV6-6 to TRBJ2-7, with D possibly being TRBD2 (7 bases). The CDR3 contains 15 residues. Trimming took off 5 bases at V and 3 bases at J, with 17 bases between the two ends. Germline loops: CDR1 MNHNY, CDR2 SVGAGI (reference sequence). The CDR3 DNA sequence: TGTGCCAGCAGTCCCGGGGGGCCGGAGGTCTACGAGCAGTACTTC. It codes for CASSPGGPEVYEQYF.

V and J are TRBV25-1 and TRBJ1-4, with TRBD1 matching over 9 bases. V was pared by 4 bases and J by 7 bases, with 10 bases of the junction left unmatched. Germline CDR1 MGHDK, CDR2 SYGVNS. The CDR3 has 16 residues. CDR3 coding DNA: TGTGCCAGCAGTGTACAGGGGGCATCACCTAGTGAAAAACTGTTTTTT. It yields the protein CASSVQGASPSEKLFF.

The gene calls are TRBV7-2 and TRBJ1-2; D not resolved. CDR3 length: 17 residues. Germline CDR1 reads SGHTA; CDR2 reads FQGNSA. The V end was cut by 0 bases, the J end by 2 bases, with 16 bases between. The CDR3 DNA follows: TGTGCCAGCAGCTTAGCGCGCGGGCTGGGCGCAAACTATGGCTACACCTTC. Amino acid sequence: CASSLARGLGANYGYTF. The full variable domain, in which reference TRBV7-2 and TRBJ1-2 provide the parts outside the CDR3, is GAGVSQSPSNKVTEKGKDVELRCDPISGHTALYWYRQSLGQGLEFLIYFQGNSAPDKSGLPSDRFSAERTGGSVSTLTIQRTQQEDSAVYLCASSLARGLGANYGYTFGSGTRLTVV.

This chain joins TRBV9 and TRBJ2-1; D ambiguous. V was clipped by 4 bases and J by 0 bases, with 8 bases between them. Germline CDR1 SGDLS, CDR2 YYNGEE. The length of the CDR3 is 14 residues. CDR3 residues: CASSHLRSYNEQFF. CDR3 nucleotide sequence: TGTGCCAGCAGCCACCTCCGCTCCTACAATGAGCAGTTCTTC. Based on the CDR3 plus reference TRBV9 and TRBJ2-1, the full variable domain is DSGVTQTPKHLITATGQRVTLRCSPRSGDLSVYWYQQSLDQGLQFLIQYYNGEERAKGNILERFSAQQFPDLHSELNLSSLELGDSALYFCASSHLRSYNEQFFGPGTRLTVL.

The chain employs TRBV7-8 and TRBJ2-7; D is unresolved. Trimming stripped 5 bases from V and 3 bases from J, with 20 bases between. The V gene's germline CDR1 is SGHVS and CDR2 FQNEAQ. CDR3 size: 16 residues. The CDR3 spells CASSTPGIVVFYEQYF. Written as DNA, the CDR3 is TGTGCCAGCAGCACCCCGGGTATTGTCGTGTTCTACGAGCAGTACTTC.

This sequence joins TRBV5-1 and TRBJ1-1; 7 nucleotides match TRBD1. V lost 0 bases to trimming and J lost 0 bases; unmatched junction nucleotides: 2. Germline V gives CDR1 SGHRS, CDR2 YFSETQ. CDR3 size: 15 residues. The CDR3 DNA sequence: TGCGCCAGCAGCTTGGAGGGGGCATTGAACACTGAAGCTTTCTTT. Its translation is CASSLEGALNTEAFF.

The chain is built from TRBV6-1 and TRBJ2-7; 7 bases are a match to TRBD2. CDR1 and CDR2 (germline): MNHNS, SASEGT. CDR3 size: 14 residues. With 5 bases clipped from V and 5 bases from J, the junction kept 9 bases outside the gene matches. For the CDR3, the DNA is TGTGCCAGCAGTTGGGCCGGGGCGGGGGACGAGCAGTACTTC. Protein: CASSWAGAGDEQYF.

This clone was seen just once. The chain employs TRBV28 and TRBJ1-5, with 8 bases aligning to TRBD1. This CDR3 region has 17 residues. V trimming: 11 bases; J trimming: 6 bases; junction bases outside the gene matches: 21. The germline gives CDR1 MDHEN, CDR2 SYDVKM. CDR3 DNA: TGTGCCGCCTCGAACCTCCGGGACAGGTCATGGTTTCAGCCCCAGCATTTT. Its translation is CAASNLRDRSWFQPQHF.

The CDR3 reads CASSLLPDRAYEQYF. The CDR3 nucleotides are TGTGCCAGCAGTTTATTGCCCGACAGGGCCTACGAGCAGTACTTC. The chain recombines TRBV28 with TRBJ2-7; 7 bases map to TRBD1. This CDR3 has 15 residues. The V gene end was trimmed by 1 base and the J gene end by 2 bases; junction bases not matched to a gene: 5. CDR1 is MDHEN and CDR2 is SYDVKM in the germline V gene.

The chain carries TRBV7-3 and TRBJ2-3; no clear D gene. Trimming removed 6 bases at V and 6 bases at J, with 13 bases between. The germline CDR1 and CDR2 sequences are SGHTA and FQGTGA. The CDR3 has 13 amino acids. CDR3 in DNA: TGTGCCAGCAGGAAACTTGTCGGGGATACGCAGTATTTT. This codes for CASRKLVGDTQYF.

The V and J genes are TRBV27 and TRBJ1-4; D perhaps matches TRBD1 (6 bases). V lost 5 bases and J 0 bases, leaving 16 bases between the germline ends. CDR3 length: 17 residues. Germline V gene lookup returns CDR1 MNHEY and CDR2 SMNVEV (reference sequence). CDR3 nucleotide sequence: TGTGCCAGCAGTGCCGGGGGGCGGCGTGCAACTAATGAAAAACTGTTTTTT. This encodes CASSAGGRRATNEKLFF. The full variable domain, in which reference TRBV27 and TRBJ1-4 provide the parts outside the CDR3, is EAQVTQNPRYLITVTGKKLTVTCSQNMNHEYMSWYRQDPGLGLRQIYYSMNVEVTDKGDVPEGYKVSRKEKRNFPLILESPSPNQTSLYFCASSAGGRRATNEKLFFGSGTQLSVL.

CDR3 sequence reads: CASSGSDPSYNEQFF. DNA for the CDR3: TGCGCCAGCAGCGGTTCGGATCCCTCCTACAATGAGCAGTTCTTC. This chain uses TRBV5-1 with TRBJ2-1; D is uncertain. The germline V gene has CDR1 SGHRS and CDR2 YFSETQ. The length of the CDR3 is 15 residues. V shed 4 bases and J shed 0 bases, with 11 bases lying between them.

The chain links TRBV5-1 to TRBJ2-2; 8 bases fit TRBD1. Trimming cost V 4 bases and J 3 bases; bases outside gene matches: 8. CDR1 and CDR2 from the germline V gene are SGHRS and YFSETQ. There are 16 residues in the CDR3. The CDR3 reads CASSIQGALDTGELFF. CDR3 bases: TGCGCCAGCAGCATTCAGGGGGCTCTGGACACCGGGGAGCTGTTTTTT.

The gene calls are TRBV18 and TRBJ2-1, with D possibly being TRBD2 (5 bases). Germline-derived CDR1 and CDR2 are KGHSH and LQKENI. The V gene lost 5 bases and the J gene lost 6 bases, with 20 bases spanning the gap. CDR3 length: 16 residues. The CDR3 region has the DNA TGTGCCAGCTCAGCATACCCCCCAACTAGTATCAATGAGCAGTTCTTC. It codes for CASSAYPPTSINEQFF.

The chain uses TRBV28 and TRBJ2-7; 11 bases are shared with TRBD2. The V segment lost 5 bases and the J segment 4 bases; nucleotides outside the gene matches: 10. Germline loops: CDR1 MDHEN, CDR2 SYDVKM. The CDR3 spans 16 residues. CDR3 sequence: CASSEILAGARYEQYF. The DNA of the CDR3 is TGTGCCAGCAGTGAAATACTAGCGGGAGCCAGGTACGAGCAGTACTTC.

This chain links TRBV18 with TRBJ2-7; the D call may be TRBD1 or TRBD2 (5 bases each). Germline values: CDR1 KGHSH, CDR2 LQKENI. CDR3 size: 16 residues. V lost 3 bases and J 9 bases, leaving 24 bases between the germline ends. CDR3 residues: CASSPLDPGTPVLQYF. In nucleotides, the CDR3 is TGTGCCAGCTCACCTCTCGACCCCGGGACCCCGGTTTTGCAGTACTTC.

The sample holds one count of this clone. The rearrangement joins TRBV6-4 to TRBJ2-7, with D possibly TRBD1 on 6 matching bases. The V gene's germline CDR1 is MRHNA and CDR2 SNTAGT. The V gene lost 3 bases and the J gene lost 6 bases, with 12 bases spanning the gap. The CDR3 length is 13 residues. The CDR3 loop reads CASSEGALGEQYF. The CDR3 DNA sequence: TGTGCCAGCAGTGAGGGGGCGCTCGGCGAGCAGTACTTC.

This chain joins TRBV6-5 and TRBJ2-7, with 7 positions matching TRBD1. This CDR3 comprises 16 residues. The J segment lost 2 bases and the V segment lost 4 bases, leaving 11 bases of the junction unmatched. Germline CDR1 and CDR2: MNHEY and SVGAGI. The CDR3 region has the DNA TGTGCCAGCAGTTCCATCTCCGGGGACAGAGCCTACGAGCAGTACTTC. Residues: CASSSISGDRAYEQYF.

The V gene is TRBV10-2, the J gene TRBJ2-2; D remains ambiguous. Trimming pared 6 bases from V and 6 bases from J, leaving 11 bases between. The CDR3 spans 13 residues. CDR1 is WSHSY and CDR2 is SAAADI in the germline V gene. The CDR3 DNA sequence: TGCGCCAGCAGATACGGCCCGCCCGGGGAGCTGTTTTTT. Encoded protein: CASRYGPPGELFF.

The CDR3 DNA reads TGTGCCACCACCTCCCGCCCCCTCGAGCAGTACTTC. The encoded protein is CATTSRPLEQYF. V is TRBV28 and J is TRBJ2-7; D unresolved. CDR3 length equals 12 residues. Germline V lookup: CDR1 MDHEN, CDR2 SYDVKM. The germline V and J ends were trimmed by 10 bases and 6 bases, with 16 bases remaining between them. The variable domain in full, with the rest retrieved from reference TRBV28 and TRBJ2-7, is DVKVTQSSRYLVKRTGEKVFLECVQDMDHENMFWYRQDPGLGLRLIYFSYDVKMKEKGDIPEGYSVSREKKERFSLILESASTNQTSMYLCATTSRPLEQYFGPGTRLTVT.

CDR3 bases: TGTGCCAGCAGCGGAAACGCATACGAGCAGTACTTC. Its protein is CASSGNAYEQYF. This chain uses TRBV6-1 with TRBJ2-7; D is undetermined. Trimming took 6 bases from V and 4 from J, leaving 10 bases between them. The CDR3 has 12 amino acids. CDR1 is MNHNS, CDR2 SASEGT, per germline.

The DNA for the CDR3 is TGTGCCACCAGGGGACTAGCGGGAGGGCGTCTTGAGCAGTACTTC. Protein: CATRGLAGGRLEQYF. The rearrangement joins TRBV15 to TRBJ2-7; 16 bases are shared with TRBD2. Unmatched junction bases numbered 6, after V lost 6 bases and J lost 7 bases. The CDR3 covers 15 residues. CDR1 LNHNV and CDR2 YYDKDF come from the germline V gene (reference sequence).

To note about this clone: Other DNA sequences within the sample encode an identical CDR3. This chain links TRBV20-1 with TRBJ1-2; 7 bases line up with TRBD1. The trim removed 5 bases at V and 3 bases at J, leaving 0 bases unmatched. The CDR3 runs 11 residues. The germline CDR1 and CDR2 sequences are DFQATT and SNEGSKA (reference sequence). CDR3 bases: TGCAGTGCTGGGACAGACTATGGCTACACCTTC. Translating gives CSAGTDYGYTF.

The chain is built from TRBV6-1 and TRBJ1-5; possibly TRBD1 for D (5 bases). V lost 4 bases, J lost 6 bases, and 13 bases lay in between. Germline V gives CDR1 MNHNS, CDR2 SASEGT. The CDR3 covers 14 residues. The CDR3 protein is CASSGGLQGQPQHF. The DNA for the CDR3 is TGTGCCAGCAGTGGGGGCCTGCAAGGTCAGCCCCAGCATTTT.

V usage is TRBV4-1 and J usage is TRBJ2-7; D is uncertain. The CDR3 is made up of 13 amino acids. The germline CDR1 and CDR2 sequences are MGHRA and YSYEKL. Deletions cut 4 bases from V and 0 bases from J, with 7 bases between. CDR3 protein: CASSLKRSYEQYF. The CDR3 DNA follows: TGCGCCAGCAGCCTCAAGCGCTCCTACGAGCAGTACTTC.

The chain carries TRBV10-3 and TRBJ2-7; 12 bases fit TRBD1. The junction had 7 bases not matched to a gene; V was cut back by 4 bases and J by 0 bases. This CDR3 region has 17 residues. Germline assignment: CDR1 ENHRY and CDR2 SYGVKD. The CDR3 spells CAISGGTGGLVSYEQYF. Here the CDR3 DNA reads TGTGCCATCAGTGGAGGGACAGGGGGCCTGGTCTCCTACGAGCAGTACTTC.

The J gene is TRBJ1-5, the V gene TRBV27; unclear D gene. CDR1 and CDR2 (germline): MNHEY, SMNVEV (reference sequence). This CDR3 region has 15 residues. V gave up 3 bases and J gave up 0 bases, with 9 bases separating them. This CDR3 reads CASSFSTNSNQPQHF. The DNA of the CDR3 is TGTGCCAGCAGTTTTTCAACAAATAGCAATCAGCCCCAGCATTTT.

V usage is TRBV6-5 and J usage is TRBJ1-5; 7 bases align to TRBD1. After removal of 6 bases from V and 7 bases from J, the junction contained 3 bases not matched to a gene. Germline V lookup: CDR1 MNHEY, CDR2 SVGAGI. The CDR3 extends over 12 amino acids. DNA for the CDR3: TGTGCCAGCAGGAAGGACAGGCAGCCCCAGCATTTT. Encoded protein: CASRKDRQPQHF.